This note documents a single T cell receptor (beta chain) sequence. Its antigen is unknown. The data were taken from a study of T cell responses to AZD1222 COVID-19 vaccine. The study's findings and limits: Females made up more of the donors, who were largely white British, and clonal diversity may have come out too low. Sampling that yielded the repertoires occurred only after the peak T cell response. Reportedly, nearly half of unique spike TCRs recognized epitopes outside B.1.351/B.1.1.7 mutations.

Samples with a second dose at about 4 or about 12 weeks were pooled together. V lost 7 bases to trimming and J lost 5 bases, with 21 bases between them. Germline V gives CDR1 SGHRS, CDR2 YFSETQ. The CDR3 has 15 amino acids. Sequenced by immunoSEQ multiplex PCR; TCRdb stores in-frame clones only, minus some. The sample shows 77,000 or so clones, approximately 90% of them seen only once. This material consisted of peripheral blood, taken 28 days after the second AZD1222 dose. V is TRBV5-1 and J is TRBJ2-5; D remains unclear. This clonotype was sampled from an adult who received the AZD1222 COVID-19 vaccine. The CDR3 bases are TGCGCCAGCTCCCCGGCTGCGGTTCCCGGGGAGACCCAGTACTTC. Its protein is CASSPAAVPGETQYF.